The 19 T cell receptor beta chains in this list originate from one sample, sequenced in a study of T cells after yellow fever vaccination. MiXCR, run by TCRdb on the 5' RACE reads, gives a single entry per CDR3 protein. The sample has 300,000 or so distinct CDR3 sequences, roughly 8.3% seen once. Sequenced here: PBMCs, sampled about 41 days after the first yellow fever vaccination. All receptors derive from a man aged 18 to 30 who received the YFV17D yellow fever vaccine.

The chain couples TRBV27 to TRBJ2-1, with 12 bases fitting TRBD2. Unmatched junction bases numbered 8, after V lost 0 bases and J lost 5 bases. Per germline, CDR1 MNHEY and CDR2 SMNVEV (reference sequence). The CDR3 extends over 18 amino acids. CDR3 bases: TGTGCCAGCAGTTTATCCGCCGCTAGCGGGGGGGCCCACAATGAGCAGTTCTTC. It yields the protein CASSLSAASGGAHNEQFF.

A few counts support this clonotype. The chain is built from TRBV4-1 and TRBJ1-5; D is unresolved. V was shortened by 0 bases and J by 10 bases, with 19 bases between the two germline ends. The CDR3 is made up of 16 amino acids. Germline loops: CDR1 MGHRA, CDR2 YSYEKL. CDR3: CASSQDAAGSLKPQHF. DNA of the CDR3: TGCGCCAGCAGCCAAGATGCGGCGGGGTCGTTGAAACCCCAGCATTTT.

V is TRBV7-2 and J is TRBJ2-5, with a possible D match to TRBD2 (5 bases). This CDR3 is built from 15 residues. CDR1 is SGHTA, CDR2 FQGNSA, per germline. V was shortened by 1 base and J by 5 bases, with 14 bases between the two germline ends. The CDR3 sequence: CASSLEFHPGETQYF. CDR3 coding DNA: TGTGCCAGCAGCTTAGAATTCCACCCGGGGGAGACCCAGTACTTC.

The V gene is TRBV20-1, the J gene TRBJ2-1; 8 nucleotides agree with TRBD2. The germline V gene encodes CDR1 DFQATT and CDR2 SNEGSKA (reference sequence). The V segment lost 6 bases and the J segment 7 bases; nucleotides outside the gene matches: 5. This CDR3 contains 12 residues. The CDR3 DNA sequence: TGCAGTGCACCGGGACTAGGGAATGAGCAGTTCTTC. Residues: CSAPGLGNEQFF.

This clonotype was observed a few times. The chain combines TRBV6-1 with TRBJ1-2; 10 bases are shared with TRBD1. There are 15 residues in the CDR3. Germline loops: CDR1 MNHNS, CDR2 SASEGT. The V segment lost 8 bases and the J segment 4 bases; nucleotides outside the gene matches: 10. The CDR3 loop reads CASGRARTGGYGYTF. The CDR3, as DNA: TGTGCCAGCGGCCGGGCTAGGACAGGGGGCTATGGCTACACCTTC.

V and J are TRBV25-1 and TRBJ1-2, with 10 bases that match TRBD1. J lost 3 bases, V lost 1 base, and 2 bases had no gene match. The CDR3 totals 15 residues. From germline, CDR1 is MGHDK and CDR2 SYGVNS. The CDR3 DNA follows: TGTGCCAGCAGTGAATTGGGGACAGGGGACTATGGCTACACCTTC. As protein: CASSELGTGDYGYTF.

This chain joins TRBV6-5 and TRBJ1-1; tentative D call: TRBD1 (5 bases). Deletions cut 0 bases from V and 4 bases from J, with 15 bases between. The CDR3 is 16 residues long. CDR1 and CDR2 from the germline V gene are MNHEY and SVGAGI. CDR3 sequence: CASSYSSAREGTEAFF. In nucleotides, the CDR3 is TGTGCCAGCAGTTACTCGAGTGCCAGGGAGGGCACTGAAGCTTTCTTT.

The chain joins TRBV20-1 to TRBJ1-6; D gene uncertain. The CDR3 runs 15 residues. Germline V gene lookup returns CDR1 DFQATT and CDR2 SNEGSKA (reference sequence). Between the trimmed V and J ends, which lost 8 bases and 0 bases, there was a span of 14 bases. The CDR3 here is CSPARASSYNSPLHF. In DNA form, the CDR3 reads TGCAGTCCCGCCAGAGCTAGCTCCTATAATTCACCCCTCCACTTT.

V usage is TRBV5-1 and J usage is TRBJ1-6, with D perhaps matching TRBD1 (6 bases). CDR1 SGHRS and CDR2 YFSETQ come from the germline V gene. CDR3 length: 15 residues. Between the trimmed V and J ends, which lost 5 bases and 9 bases, there was a span of 18 bases. Here the CDR3 reads CASRKPSGAGSPLHF. Written as DNA, the CDR3 is TGCGCCAGCAGGAAGCCTTCAGGGGCCGGTTCACCCCTCCACTTT.

This chain connects TRBV4-3 to TRBJ1-1; 8 nucleotides agree with TRBD1. The CDR3 is made up of 16 amino acids. The V segment lost 0 bases and the J segment 4 bases; nucleotides outside the gene matches: 7. CDR1 is LGHNA and CDR2 is YSLEER in the germline V gene. The CDR3 bases are TGCGCCAGCAGCCAAGAACCACAGGGGGTAGGCACTGAAGCTTTCTTT. This translates into CASSQEPQGVGTEAFF.

This clonotype was observed a few times. This chain uses TRBV9 with TRBJ2-5; TRBD1 or TRBD2 may be the D gene (5 bases each). Trimming stripped 0 bases from V and 3 bases from J, with 15 bases between. Germline CDR1 SGDLS, CDR2 YYNGEE. The CDR3 covers 16 residues. The CDR3 nucleotides are TGTGCCAGCAGCGTAGGCCCTACCGGGGCCGAAGAGACCCAGTACTTC. Its protein product is CASSVGPTGAEETQYF. Based on the CDR3 plus reference TRBV9 and TRBJ2-5, the full variable domain is DSGVTQTPKHLITATGQRVTLRCSPRSGDLSVYWYQQSLDQGLQFLIQYYNGEERAKGNILERFSAQQFPDLHSELNLSSLELGDSALYFCASSVGPTGAEETQYFGPGTRLLVL.

The V gene is TRBV6-6, the J gene TRBJ2-7; tentative D call: TRBD1 (6 bases). V was clipped by 5 bases and J by 9 bases, with 11 bases between them. Germline V gene lookup returns CDR1 MNHNY and CDR2 SVGAGI (reference sequence). This CDR3 spans 11 amino acids. CDR3 DNA sequence: TGTGCCAGCAGTGGATCGACAGGGCAGTACGTC. It specifies CASSGSTGQYV.

The sample holds many counts of this clonotype. CDR3 loop: CASSVGFLVEQFF. CDR3 DNA sequence: TGTGCCAGCAGTGTGGGGTTTTTGGTCGAGCAGTTCTTC. The chain uses TRBV7-9 and TRBJ2-1; D is undetermined. In germline, CDR1 is SEHNR, CDR2 FQNEAQ (reference sequence). The CDR3 spans 13 residues. V lost 6 bases and J lost 10, with 16 bases in between.

This clonotype was recorded a few times. The chain couples TRBV30 to TRBJ1-5; D uncertain. Between the trimmed V and J ends, which lost 0 bases and 6 bases, there was a span of 9 bases. Per the germline V gene, CDR1 is GTSNPN and CDR2 is SVGIG (reference sequence). The CDR3 contains 13 residues. For the CDR3, the DNA is TGTGCCTGGAGTGTACAAGGAACTCAGCCCCAGCATTTT. As protein: CAWSVQGTQPQHF.

This clonotype has a handful of counts. This rearrangement joins TRBV29-1 to TRBJ2-4; D may be TRBD1 or TRBD2 (6 bases each). This CDR3 is 12 amino acids long. Germline assignment: CDR1 SQVTM and CDR2 ANQGSEA. The germline V and J ends were trimmed by 3 bases and 5 bases, with 8 bases remaining between them. This CDR3 is CSVDGGQNIQYF. The CDR3, as DNA: TGCAGCGTTGACGGGGGCCAAAACATTCAGTACTTC.

This clonotype was seen more than once but under ten times. The CDR3 sequence is CASQNSGGYNEQFF. Here the CDR3 DNA reads TGTGCCAGCCAAAACAGCGGTGGGTACAATGAGCAGTTCTTC. The chain uses TRBV7-2 and TRBJ2-1; tentative D call: TRBD2 (5 bases). The CDR3 loop spans 14 amino acids. The V end lost 8 bases, the J end lost 4 bases, and 15 bases lay between the germline ends. CDR1 is SGHTA and CDR2 is FQGNSA in the germline V gene.

The J gene is TRBJ2-7, the V gene TRBV6-6; D may correspond to TRBD1 or TRBD2 (6 bases each). The CDR3 length is 13 residues. Germline V gives CDR1 MNHNY, CDR2 SVGAGI (reference sequence). Trimming removed 2 bases from V and 5 bases from J, with 10 bases in between. The CDR3 here is CASSYGRGDEQYV. CDR3 nucleotide sequence: TGTGCCAGCAGTTACGGTAGGGGGGACGAGCAGTACGTC.

The chain joins TRBV23-1 to TRBJ2-1; 7 bases match TRBD2. TRBV23-1 is identified as an open reading frame with a role that is uncertain. The CDR3 consists of 19 residues. V was pared by 0 bases and J by 0 bases, with 11 bases of the junction left unmatched. The CDR3 reads CASSQSKLAVKSSYNEQFF. DNA for the CDR3: TGCGCCAGCAGTCAATCGAAGCTAGCGGTTAAGAGCTCCTACAATGAGCAGTTCTTC.

This clonotype occurred many times. V and J are TRBV5-1 and TRBJ2-7; the D gene is possibly TRBD2 (6 bases). Per germline, CDR1 SGHRS and CDR2 YFSETQ. The CDR3 consists of 15 residues. V lost 0 bases and J lost 0, with 10 bases in between. CDR3 nucleotide sequence: TGCGCCAGCAGCTTGGTGCCCGGGGGCTCCTACGAGCAGTACGTC. Protein product: CASSLVPGGSYEQYV.